Below, one T cell receptor (beta chain) is given with its context. What it recognizes is unknown. The rectum was sampled with one to two pinch biopsies at colonoscopy. The data were taken from a study of pediatric ulcerative colitis. Points from the study as a whole: Clonal expansions reduced rectal repertoire diversity in acute severe colitis.

The CDR3 spans 12 residues. Germline CDR1 MNHNS, CDR2 SASEGT. The J segment lost 8 bases and the V segment lost 6 bases, leaving 4 bases of the junction unmatched. The repertoire was sequenced with immunoSEQ multiplex PCR; TCRdb's copy has only in-frame clones and lacks some. This sample has roughly 25,000 clones; over 65% occur once, and the top ten carry approximately 8%. This sequence joins TRBV6-1 and TRBJ2-1; 7 nucleotides line up with TRBD2. The sequence came from a boy between 10 and 17 years old with severe ulcerative colitis. The sequenced material came from gut tissue. As DNA, the CDR3 is TGTGCCAGCAGCAGACTAGCCTATGAGCAGTTCTTC. This codes for CASSRLAYEQFF.